This TCR beta chain was sequenced in a study of blood T cell repertoires in COVID-19. On the study more broadly: Acute and convalescent COVID-19 specimens originated in the United States, Italy and Spain.

V dropped 0 bases and J dropped 4 bases, with 15 bases sitting between them. The CDR3 is 16 amino acids. Germline V gene sequence: CDR1 LGHDT, CDR2 YNNKEL (reference sequence). In the original workflow: By means of reference gene primer amplification, nucleated cell counts were estimated. This table comes from immunoSEQ multiplex PCR, and its TCRdb copy is limited to in-frame clones, with some not included. V, J and clone size were drawn from that table, and D and trimming were deduced from the DNA. This sample has roughly 440,000 clones, with around 88% found just once. The sequence came from a woman between 45 and 60 years old with COVID-19, enrolled during active disease. The sample taken for sequencing was peripheral blood. This sequence joins TRBV3-1 (or the pseudogene TRBV3-2) and TRBJ1-2; D gene uncertain. CDR3 DNA: TGTGCCAGCAGCCAAGATCTGGGCTCTTCAGGCTATGGCTACACCTTC. Translation gives CASSQDLGSSGYGYTF.